Below are 7 T cell receptor beta chains sequenced from a single sample in a study of T cell changes during pregnancy in multiple sclerosis. Here immunoSEQ multiplex PCR was the method, and the copy in TCRdb shows in-frame clones only, minus some. Of around 56,000 clones listed, around 91% were seen once; the top ten hold more than 1.5%. Source: peripheral blood, taken after pregnancy. These receptors came from a female donor with multiple sclerosis, enrolled in a pregnancy study.

This rearrangement joins TRBV2 to TRBJ1-1; 8 bases are shared with TRBD1. Trimming cost V 4 bases and J 10 bases; bases outside gene matches: 2. The germline gives CDR1 SNHLY, CDR2 FYNNEI. This CDR3 comprises 11 residues. CDR3 sequence reads: CASSAGTGAFF. CDR3 nucleotides: TGTGCCAGCAGTGCCGGGACAGGAGCTTTCTTT. Full variable domain (remainder filled in from reference TRBV2 and TRBJ1-1): EPEVTQTPSHQVTQMGQEVILRCVPISNHLYFYWYRQILGQKVEFLVSFYNNEISEKSEIFDDQFSVERPDGSNFTLKIRSTKLEDSAMYFCASSAGTGAFFGQGTRLTVV.

This sequence joins TRBV2 and TRBJ2-5, with 11 nucleotides matching TRBD2. Germline V CDR1 and CDR2: SNHLY, FYNNEI. Trimming at V came to 5 bases and at J to 2 bases, leaving 7 bases not matched to a gene. The CDR3 has 16 amino acids. DNA for the CDR3: TGTGCCAGCAGTCTCGGAATAGCGGGGGGGCAAGAGACCCAGTACTTC. This encodes CASSLGIAGGQETQYF.

V usage is TRBV9 and J usage is TRBJ2-5; 13 bases agree with TRBD2. The CDR3 runs to 16 residues. After removal of 4 bases from V and 2 bases from J, the junction contained 5 bases not matched to a gene. The germline V gene has CDR1 SGDLS and CDR2 YYNGEE. CDR3 in DNA: TGTGCCAGCAGCCCCGGGACTAGCGGGGTGCAAGAGACCCAGTACTTC. It yields the protein CASSPGTSGVQETQYF.

The J gene is TRBJ1-1, the V gene TRBV30; D possibly corresponds to TRBD1 (6 bases). The CDR3 is 14 residues long. V gave up 2 bases and J gave up 5 bases, with 15 bases separating them. The germline V gene encodes CDR1 GTSNPN and CDR2 SVGIG (reference sequence). CDR3 loop: CAWSPYAGVTEAFF. CDR3 nucleotide sequence: TGTGCCTGGAGTCCCTACGCAGGGGTGACTGAAGCTTTCTTT.

This chain joins TRBV11-3 and TRBJ2-5; TRBD2 matches 7 bases. This CDR3 is 16 amino acids long. The trim removed 5 bases at V and 4 bases at J, leaving 13 bases unmatched. Germline CDR1 and CDR2: SGHNT and YENEEA. In nucleotides, the CDR3 is TGTGCCAGCAGCCCCGGGGCGGGGGTTCGTTCAGAGACCCAGTACTTC. It translates to CASSPGAGVRSETQYF. Full variable domain (rest looked up from reference TRBV11-3 and TRBJ2-5): EAGVVQSPRYKIIEKKQPVAFWCNPISGHNTLYWYLQNLGQGPELLIRYENEEAVDDSQLPKDRFSAERLKGVDSTLKIQPAELGDSAVYLCASSPGAGVRSETQYFGPGTRLLVL.

This chain uses TRBV4-1 with TRBJ1-4; D uncertain. Germline V gene data show CDR1 as MGHRA and CDR2 as YSYEKL. V was pared by 1 base and J by 6 bases, with 12 bases between. The CDR3 consists of 15 residues. The CDR3: CASSQGRGWDEKLFF. DNA of the CDR3: TGCGCCAGCAGCCAAGGCCGGGGATGGGATGAAAAACTGTTTTTT.

The chain links TRBV12-5 to TRBJ2-5, with 12 bases that match TRBD1. V lost 3 bases and J lost 5; bases outside the gene matches: 13. Germline CDR1 is LGHNT and CDR2 is FRNRAP. The CDR3 runs 18 residues. The CDR3 spells CASGFPISGTGGWETQYF. CDR3 nucleotides: TGTGCTAGTGGTTTCCCCATCTCCGGGACAGGGGGCTGGGAGACCCAGTACTTC.